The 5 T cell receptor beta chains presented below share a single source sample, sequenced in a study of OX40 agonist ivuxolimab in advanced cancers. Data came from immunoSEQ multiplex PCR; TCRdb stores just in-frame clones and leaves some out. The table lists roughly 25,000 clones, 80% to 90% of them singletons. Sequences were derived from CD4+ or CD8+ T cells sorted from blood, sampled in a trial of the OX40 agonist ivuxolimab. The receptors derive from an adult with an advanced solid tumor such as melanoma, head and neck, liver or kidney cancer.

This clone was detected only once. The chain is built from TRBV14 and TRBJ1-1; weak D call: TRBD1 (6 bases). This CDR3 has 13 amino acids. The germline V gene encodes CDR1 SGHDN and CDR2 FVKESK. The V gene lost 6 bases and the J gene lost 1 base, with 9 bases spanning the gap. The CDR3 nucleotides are TGTGCCAGCAGGTGGGGGCCGAACACTGAAGCTTTCTTT. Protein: CASRWGPNTEAFF.

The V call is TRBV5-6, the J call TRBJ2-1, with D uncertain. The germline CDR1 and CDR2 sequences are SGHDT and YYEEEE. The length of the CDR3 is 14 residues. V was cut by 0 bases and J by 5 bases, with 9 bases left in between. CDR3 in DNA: TGTGCCAGCAGCTTGGCCAGGCAGCACAATGAGCAGTTCTTC. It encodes CASSLARQHNEQFF.

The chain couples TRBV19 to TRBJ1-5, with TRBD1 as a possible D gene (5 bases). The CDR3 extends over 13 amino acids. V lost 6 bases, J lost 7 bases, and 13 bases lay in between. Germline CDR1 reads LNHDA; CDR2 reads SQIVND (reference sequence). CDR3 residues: CASSPREGQPQHF. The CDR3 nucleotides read TGTGCCAGTAGCCCCAGGGAGGGGCAGCCCCAGCATTTT.

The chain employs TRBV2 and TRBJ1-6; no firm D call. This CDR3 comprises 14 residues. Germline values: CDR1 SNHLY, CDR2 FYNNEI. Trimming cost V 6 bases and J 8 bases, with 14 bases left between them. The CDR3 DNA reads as TGTGCCAGCAGAGCGTCCCTCCGGGATTCACCCCTCCACTTT. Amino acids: CASRASLRDSPLHF.

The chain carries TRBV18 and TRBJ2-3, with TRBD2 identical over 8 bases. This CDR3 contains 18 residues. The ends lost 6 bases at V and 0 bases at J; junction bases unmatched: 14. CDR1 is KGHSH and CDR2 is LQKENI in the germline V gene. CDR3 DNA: TGTGCCAGCTCCCCGTCAGCGGGAGTGCCTTTGAGCACAGATACGCAGTATTTT. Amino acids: CASSPSAGVPLSTDTQYF.